This T cell receptor beta chain derives from a study of CD8 T cells in Susac syndrome. Study-wide results and caveats: Peak Susac CD8+ clonal expansion occurred in TEMRA cells and active patients.

It was with random hexamers that about 0.45 to 1 ug RNA was reverse transcribed. TCRdb independently ran MiXCR on the immunoSEQ multiplex PCR reads; one entry per CDR3 protein. Of about 190,000 distinct CDR3 sequences listed, approximately 95% were seen once; the top ten hold about 0.17%. For this clonotype: Its specificity is unknown.

This CDR3 is built from 13 residues. The V gene end was trimmed by 8 bases and the J gene end by 3 bases; junction bases not matched to a gene: 4. Per germline, CDR1 SNHLY and CDR2 FYNNEI. The TCR comes from a human donor with Susac syndrome. The chain employs TRBV2 and TRBJ2-1; 7 bases map to TRBD1. The sequenced material came from CD8+ T cells from PBMCs. In nucleotides, the CDR3 is TGTGCCAGCGACAGGGATGACTACAATGAGCAGTTCTTC. This sequence encodes CASDRDDYNEQFF.